A single sample gave rise to the 15 T cell receptor beta chains below, sequenced in a study of T cells expressing NK-cell markers (dated by TCRdb to 2020 to 2022). Libraries were constructed by 5' RACE. Sequenced using an Illumina HiSeq 2000. Following reprocessing of the reads by TCRdb, the data hold one row per CDR3 protein sequence and no DNA is available. The sample's records list hundreds of thousands of distinct CDR3 sequences. The ten top clones hold about 7.3% of the sample. The sequenced sample was blood T cells: a sorted CD56 or NKG2C T cell subset, CD4+ or CD8+ T cells, or bulk PBMC T cells (not recorded which). Receptors originate from a woman between 18 and 75 years old in good health.

The CDR3 loop reads CATSRDARYTDTQYF. This rearrangement joins TRBV15 to TRBJ2-3. Germline CDR1 reads LNHNV; CDR2 reads YYDKDF (reference sequence). This CDR3 is built from 15 residues.

The chain recombines TRBV7-2 with TRBJ2-5; the TRBD2 assignment by TCRdb is unverifiable without DNA. The CDR3 runs 13 residues. CDR1 and CDR2 (germline): SGHTA, FQGNSA. CDR3 sequence: CASNSGLGETQYF.

The V and J genes are TRBV6-1 and TRBJ2-7. The CDR3 has 12 amino acids. Germline-derived CDR1 and CDR2 are MNHNS and SASEGT. CDR3 sequence reads: CAGRRFTYEQYF.

The V and J genes are TRBV18 and TRBJ1-1; TCRdb returns TRBD1, unconfirmable since there is no DNA. The CDR3 loop spans 16 amino acids. Germline V gene sequence: CDR1 KGHSH, CDR2 LQKENI. CDR3: CASSPPGPRANTEAFF.

The gene calls are TRBV4-1 and TRBJ2-1; the TRBD2 assignment by TCRdb is unverifiable without DNA. This CDR3 is built from 15 residues. Per the germline V gene, CDR1 is MGHRA and CDR2 is YSYEKL. The CDR3: CASSPSGGFYNEQFF.

The CDR3 sequence: CSVEMASDEQYF. This chain links TRBV29-1 with TRBJ2-7; TCRdb's D call of TRBD2 is untestable without DNA. The CDR3 is 12 residues long. CDR1 and CDR2 from the germline V gene are SQVTM and ANQGSEA.

The chain recombines TRBV9 with TRBJ1-2; as DNA is missing, the TRBD1 call by TCRdb cannot be tested. This CDR3 spans 12 amino acids. Germline CDR1 and CDR2: SGDLS and YYNGEE. CDR3 loop: CASSPKGPGYTF. Full variable domain (rest looked up from reference TRBV9 and TRBJ1-2): DSGVTQTPKHLITATGQRVTLRCSPRSGDLSVYWYQQSLDQGLQFLIQYYNGEERAKGNILERFSAQQFPDLHSELNLSSLELGDSALYFCASSPKGPGYTFGSGTRLTVV.

The genes are TRBV20-1 and TRBJ2-5; the D gene TCRdb calls, TRBD2, cannot be checked with no DNA. The germline gives CDR1 DFQATT, CDR2 SNEGSKA (reference sequence). CDR3 length: 13 amino acids. The CDR3 sequence: CSAIKVVAETQYF.

The chain carries TRBV7-6 and TRBJ1-2. Germline CDR1 and CDR2: SGHVS and FNYEAQ. CDR3 length equals 14 residues. Here the CDR3 reads CASSPQTATYGYTF.

The rearrangement links TRBV5-8 to TRBJ2-2; the D call from TCRdb, TRBD1, cannot be confirmed without DNA. This CDR3 contains 17 residues. Germline V CDR1 and CDR2: SGHTS, YDEGEE. CDR3 region: CASSLAPPGGSAGELFF. The entire variable domain, with the rest obtained from reference TRBV5-8 and TRBJ2-2, is as follows: EAGVTQSPTHLIKTRGQQATLRCSPISGHTSVYWYQQALGLGLQFLLWYDEGEERNRGNFPPRFSGRQFPNYSSELNVNALELEDSALYLCASSLAPPGGSAGELFFGEGSRLTVL.

The chain recombines TRBV19 with TRBJ1-5. CDR3 length equals 16 residues. The V gene's germline CDR1 is LNHDA and CDR2 SQIVND (reference sequence). The CDR3 is CASSTREALMQQPQHF.

The CDR3: CASSYVFRGANVLTF. The gene calls are TRBV6-2 or TRBV6-3 and TRBJ2-6. Germline assignment: CDR1 MNHEY and CDR2 SVGEGT. This CDR3 contains 15 residues.

This sequence joins TRBV29-1 and TRBJ1-5; TCRdb lists TRBD1, though no DNA is available to test this call. The CDR3 extends over 13 amino acids. Germline CDR1 is SQVTM and CDR2 is ANQGSEA. The CDR3 loop reads CSVQGGLDQPQHF.

The V call is TRBV20-1, the J call TRBJ1-1. CDR1 is DFQATT and CDR2 is SNEGSKA in the germline V gene (reference sequence). There are 12 residues in the CDR3. This CDR3 reads CSAPRSNTEAFF.

This chain joins TRBV20-1 and TRBJ1-4. This CDR3 comprises 12 residues. Germline V gene lookup returns CDR1 DFQATT and CDR2 SNEGSKA (reference sequence). The CDR3: CSARTGDEKLFF.